A selection of T cell receptor beta chains follows, all from one sample in a study of T cell repertoires and HLA-DP antigens. No antigen has been identified for these receptors. The protocol was immunoSEQ multiplex PCR, while the TCRdb copy is restricted to in-frame clones and leaves out a portion. The table lists about 73,000 clones, 80% of them singletons, with about 1.6% in the top ten. Sequencing was done on a sample of CD4+ T cells from PBMCs. These receptors originate from a man aged 55 to 69 in good health and CMV-seronegative. Each CDR3 is given without its conserved first and last residue. The D gene is left open where the match is weak. Not every row has a clone size; where given, it reads once, few, many or a size class.

J gene: TRBJ1-2
clone size: many
V gene: TRBV2
D gene: TRBD1
CDR3 protein: ASRDRASNYGYT

J gene: TRBJ2-2
clone size: once
V gene: TRBV5-4
D gene: TRBD2
CDR3 protein: ASSLGQGGTGELF

J gene: TRBJ2-3
clone size: .
V gene: TRBV7-3
D gene: TRBD2
CDR3 protein: ASSLGGPVGDTQY

J gene: TRBJ2-7
clone size: once
V gene: TRBV7-2
D gene: .
CDR3 protein: ASSLSGQAEYEQY

J gene: TRBJ2-7
clone size: .
V gene: TRBV7-2
D gene: .
CDR3 protein: ASSLSRQSNDEQY

J gene: TRBJ2-2
clone size: .
V gene: TRBV7-9
D gene: .
CDR3 protein: ASSRWAAGTGELF

J gene: TRBJ2-1
clone size: .
V gene: TRBV5-6
D gene: TRBD2
CDR3 protein: ASSSLTSPITLRNEQF

J gene: TRBJ1-1
clone size: .
V gene: TRBV2
D gene: .
CDR3 protein: ASRIGGNTEAF

J gene: TRBJ1-1
clone size: .
V gene: TRBV19
D gene: .
CDR3 protein: ASKGVALNTEAF

J gene: TRBJ2-3
clone size: once
V gene: TRBV7-9
D gene: .
CDR3 protein: ASSLGRTADTQY

J gene: TRBJ1-2
clone size: .
V gene: TRBV7-9
D gene: .
CDR3 protein: ASSQARGGYT

J gene: TRBJ2-3
clone size: .
V gene: TRBV5-1
D gene: .
CDR3 protein: ASRGGGSSTDTQY

J gene: TRBJ1-3
clone size: once
V gene: TRBV30
D gene: .
CDR3 protein: AWSVSSGPGNTIY

J gene: TRBJ1-5
clone size: .
V gene: TRBV28
D gene: .
CDR3 protein: ASRTGVQPQH

J gene: TRBJ2-1
clone size: few
V gene: TRBV7-2
D gene: TRBD1
CDR3 protein: ASSWQGAIGNNEQF

J gene: TRBJ1-2
clone size: .
V gene: TRBV19
D gene: TRBD1
CDR3 protein: ASSNLRDRRNYGYT

J gene: TRBJ1-3
clone size: .
V gene: TRBV19
D gene: .
CDR3 protein: ASMYFAGGNTIY

J gene: TRBJ1-6
clone size: .
V gene: TRBV4-3
D gene: .
CDR3 protein: ASSQGETYNSPLH

J gene: TRBJ1-2
clone size: .
V gene: TRBV5-3
D gene: TRBD1
CDR3 protein: AIRPGQGRPSYGYT

J gene: TRBJ1-5
clone size: .
V gene: TRBV6-1
D gene: TRBD1
CDR3 protein: ASSEGQGIQPQH

J gene: TRBJ2-7
clone size: .
V gene: TRBV5-4
D gene: TRBD2
CDR3 protein: ASSRTSGASSYEQY

J gene: TRBJ1-3
clone size: .
V gene: TRBV7-3
D gene: .
CDR3 protein: ASSFAGYSGNTIY

J gene: TRBJ1-1
clone size: .
V gene: TRBV7-8
D gene: .
CDR3 protein: ASSLDRRGSYPAF

J gene: TRBJ1-1
clone size: .
V gene: TRBV14
D gene: .
CDR3 protein: ASSLDRLNTEAF

J gene: TRBJ2-1
clone size: .
V gene: TRBV27
D gene: .
CDR3 protein: ASRGTTSYNEQF

J gene: TRBJ1-5
clone size: .
V gene: TRBV7-8
D gene: .
CDR3 protein: ASSLGRDNQPQH

J gene: TRBJ2-3
clone size: few
V gene: TRBV7-2
D gene: TRBD1
CDR3 protein: ASKGGTGADTQY

J gene: TRBJ1-2
clone size: .
V gene: TRBV19
D gene: TRBD1
CDR3 protein: ASSIRDSFYGYT

J gene: TRBJ2-5
clone size: .
V gene: TRBV10-3
D gene: TRBD2
CDR3 protein: ASLGGDGETQY

J gene: TRBJ2-1
clone size: .
V gene: TRBV6-1
D gene: .
CDR3 protein: ASQASQGNEQF

J gene: TRBJ1-5
clone size: .
V gene: TRBV30
D gene: .
CDR3 protein: AWSSGDSNQPQH

J gene: TRBJ2-5
clone size: .
V gene: TRBV6-1
D gene: .
CDR3 protein: ASSEGGARETQY

J gene: TRBJ1-2
clone size: .
V gene: TRBV10-3
D gene: .
CDR3 protein: AISESTVQGWT

J gene: TRBJ1-2
clone size: .
V gene: TRBV30
D gene: .
CDR3 protein: AWSVGIDNYGYT

J gene: TRBJ1-1
clone size: .
V gene: TRBV7-8
D gene: TRBD1
CDR3 protein: ASSFQGGGREAF

J gene: TRBJ2-2
clone size: few
V gene: TRBV5-1
D gene: TRBD2
CDR3 protein: ASSSSGANTGELF